In its sample, the clone carrying this T cell receptor beta chain was seen once. These data are taken from a study of identifying expanded T cells in peripheral blood. Here immunoSEQ multiplex PCR was the method, and the copy in TCRdb shows in-frame clones only, minus some. The repertoire holds roughly 100,000 clones, roughly 88% seen once, with roughly 15% in the top ten. The V gene end was trimmed by 6 bases and the J gene end by 2 bases; junction bases not matched to a gene: 5. The CDR3 length is 15 residues. Germline V CDR1 and CDR2: MNHNY, SVGAGI (reference sequence). This chain connects TRBV6-6 to TRBJ1-5, with 9 nucleotides matching TRBD1. Specimen: blood. This clonotype originated in a person aged 18 to 70 in good health. The CDR3, as DNA: TGTGCCAGCAGCCCCTGGACAGGGGGCAATCAGCCCCAGCATTTT. Translating it yields CASSPWTGGNQPQHF.